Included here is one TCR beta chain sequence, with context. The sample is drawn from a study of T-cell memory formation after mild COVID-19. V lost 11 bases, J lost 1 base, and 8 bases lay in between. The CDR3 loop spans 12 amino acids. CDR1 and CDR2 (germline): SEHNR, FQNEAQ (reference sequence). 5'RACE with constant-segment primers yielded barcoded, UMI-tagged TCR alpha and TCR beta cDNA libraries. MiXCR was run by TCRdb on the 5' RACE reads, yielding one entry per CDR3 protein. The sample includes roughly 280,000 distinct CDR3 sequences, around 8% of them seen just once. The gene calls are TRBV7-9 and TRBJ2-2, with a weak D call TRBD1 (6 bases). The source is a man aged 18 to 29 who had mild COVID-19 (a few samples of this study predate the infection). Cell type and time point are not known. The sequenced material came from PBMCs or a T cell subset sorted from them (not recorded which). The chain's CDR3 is CAPQGNTGELFF. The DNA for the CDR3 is TGTGCCCCACAGGGGAACACCGGGGAGCTGTTTTTT.